This T cell receptor (beta chain) comes out of a study of molecular identifiers for immune sequencing clone quantification (dated 2018 in TCRdb). The study in broad terms: For a replicate experiment, the RNA from either approximately 20,000 or 100,000 naive CD8 T cells was divided into five aliquots, and four of those aliquots went on to sequencing. The study was a methods study using CD8 T cells to benchmark molecular-identifier clustering-based TCR repertoire sequencing (MIDCIRS) and TCR RNA copy counting. Results and caveats for the whole study, not just this receptor: The naive libraries included spiked-in Jurkat TCR RNA (roughly ten copies' worth), and this Jurkat TCR RNA is not part of the donor repertoire. When barcode sub-clustering was omitted, TCR diversity was inflated by chimeric consensus sequences, with chimeras reaching as high as 47%. In CMV-specific effector cells, clones with more than 20 RNA copies accounted for over 97% of molecules, whereas in naive cells such clones accounted for under 1%. Spiked-in Jurkat TCR RNA equivalent to a single cell was reported to be detectable even among one million naive CD8 T cells. Identical TCR molecules sharing a barcode could cause highly expanded clone sizes to be underestimated. Modeling gave about 3 recovered TCR RNA copies per cell versus about 10 by digital PCR, implying about 30% capture efficiency.

This clonotype showed up just a few times. No cognate antigen has been identified for it. The input lacks base qualities; no much larger clone sits a single base away. From cysteine to phenylalanine, the CDR3 is 17 amino acids long. CDR3 DNA is the only sequence kept; it has 51 bases, read in frame from the first base. The germline V gene supplies CDR1 MGHRA and CDR2 YSYEKL. A distance of 14 bases separates the germline ends of V and J, which lose 2 bases and 0 bases respectively. Libraries were constructed by PCR. The sequencing machine was a NextSeq 500. Bulk TCR libraries were generated as previously described, with the TCR primers listed in Table S5 used. The Qiagen AllPrep DNA/RNA kit was used to purify total RNA. Before analysis, reads from multiple sequencing runs of one library were combined. In the paper's pipeline: Reads were retained only if an exact TCR constant sequence was present, and the retained reads were trimmed to 150 nt and grouped according to their 12-nt molecular barcodes. Within each barcode group, reads were sub-clustered at a 15% Levenshtein threshold, and quality-weighted consensus sequences were built per RNA molecule. Non-functional sequences were excluded, and lower-count sequences lying one edit away from another sequence were also excluded. Based on a fit of two negative binomial distributions, barcode sub-clusters having less than 20% of the maximum read count were discarded. TCRdb reprocessed the public reads (quality trimming at Q25 with fastp, clone calling with MiXCR) and kept in-frame beta chains. CDR3 protein duplicates are merged, each entry listing the most common genes and DNA. These V and J calls originate from TCRdb's pipeline instead of the authors' own analysis. Counted in this sample were approximately 320,000 distinct CDR3 sequences; roughly 24% of them appeared once. The ten largest make up 0.74% of the sample.

Libraries of naive CD8 T cells were built from anywhere between about 19,000 and 1,000,000 sorted cells, with 10%, 30% or 50% of the purified RNA used. On a BD FACSAria II, naive CD8 T cells were FACS-sorted as CD8+CD4-CCR7+CD45RA+ and collected into RLT Plus buffer. Ten to eleven TCR copies' worth of Jurkat RNA were spiked into 20,000-1,000,000 naive CD8 T cell samples to test detection sensitivity. Enrichment of CD8 T cells was performed with RosetteSep CD8+ T Cell Enrichment Cocktail and Ficoll-Paque, after which ACK red cell lysis was carried out. The source is a human donor in good health. Some libraries in this study had Jurkat cell RNA spiked in. The sequencing input was naive CD8+ T cells from blood, with Jurkat cell RNA spiked in. This specimen's cell subset or site label, interpreted: FACS-sorted CD8+CD4-CCR7+CD45RA+ naive T cells. The rearrangement combines TRBV4-1 with TRBJ2-1; the D region possibly corresponds to TRBD2 (6 bases align). The DNA reads TGCGCCAGCAGCCAATTGCGGGACCCGAGCTCCTACAATGAGCAGTTCTTC. Translation gives CASSQLRDPSSYNEQFF.